The 3 T cell receptor beta chains listed next were all sequenced from one sample in a study of T cell responses to AZD1222 COVID-19 vaccine. TCRdb's table, derived via immunoSEQ multiplex PCR, lists solely in-frame clones and lacks some. The data contain 150,000 or so clones, about nine tenths of them singletons. This specimen consisted of peripheral blood, obtained on day 0 of MenACWY control vaccination. Every receptor here comes from an adult in good health.

V gene TRBV4-1 combines with J gene TRBJ1-1; TRBD1 might be the D (6 bases). The germline CDR1 and CDR2 sequences are MGHRA and YSYEKL. The CDR3 is 16 residues long. V lost 0 bases to trimming and J lost 5 bases, with 16 bases between them. This chain's CDR3 is CASSQERRARGTEAFF. The CDR3 bases are TGCGCCAGCAGCCAAGAGCGCCGGGCAAGGGGGACTGAAGCTTTCTTT.

The DNA for the CDR3 is TGTGCCAGCAGCTTGCGAGGGACGGGGGCTAATGAAAAACTGTTTTTT. Translation gives CASSLRGTGANEKLFF. The J gene is TRBJ1-4, the V gene TRBV5-4; perhaps TRBD1 as D (5 bases). The CDR3 runs 16 residues. The V gene's germline CDR1 is SGHNT and CDR2 YYREEE (reference sequence). Trimming shortened V by 1 base and J by 3 bases, and 13 bases separated the two germline ends.

The chain links TRBV15 to TRBJ2-1, with D possibly TRBD1 on 6 matching bases. The CDR3 runs to 14 residues. Per germline, CDR1 LNHNV and CDR2 YYDKDF (reference sequence). The V end was cut by 1 base, the J end by 7 bases, with 11 bases between. The CDR3 spells CATSRARDKNEQFF. The CDR3 nucleotides are TGTGCCACCAGCAGAGCCCGGGACAAAAATGAGCAGTTCTTC.